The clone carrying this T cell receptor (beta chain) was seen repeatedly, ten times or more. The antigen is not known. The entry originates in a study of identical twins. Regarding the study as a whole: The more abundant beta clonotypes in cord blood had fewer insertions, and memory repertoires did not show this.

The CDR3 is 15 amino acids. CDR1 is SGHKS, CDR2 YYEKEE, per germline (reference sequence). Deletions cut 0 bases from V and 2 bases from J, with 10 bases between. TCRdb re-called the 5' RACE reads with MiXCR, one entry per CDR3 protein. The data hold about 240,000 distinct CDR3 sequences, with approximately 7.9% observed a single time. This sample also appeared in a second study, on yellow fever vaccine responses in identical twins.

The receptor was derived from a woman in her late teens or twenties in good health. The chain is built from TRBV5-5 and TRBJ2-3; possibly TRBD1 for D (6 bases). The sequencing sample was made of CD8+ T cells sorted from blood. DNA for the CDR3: TGTGCCAGCAGCTTGGAGAGGACAGTCACAGATACGCAGTATTTT. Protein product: CASSLERTVTDTQYF. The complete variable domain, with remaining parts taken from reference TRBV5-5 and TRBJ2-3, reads DAGVTQSPTHLIKTRGQQVTLRCSPISGHKSVSWYQQVLGQGPQFIFQYYEKEERGRGNFPDRFSARQFPNYSSELNVNALLLGDSALYLCASSLERTVTDTQYFGPGTRLTVL.